The 4 T cell receptor beta chains given below trace back to one sample, sequenced in a study of Ad26.COV2.S vaccination and SARS-CoV-2 variants (dated by TCRdb to about 2021). Read against the paper, the sample's treatment or condition label means: 19 received Ad26.COV2.S at low or high dose, single or two shots; a few received placebo; per-sample allocation not given. For vaccine and placebo recipients, the sequenced repertoires came from samples collected on day 63 after the first injection. The library was built by means of the immunoSEQ multiplex PCR assay. TCRdb mirrors the immuneACCESS table, restricted to in-frame sequences. Some clones are absent from its copies; in checked studies, under half trace to an unresolved V gene, and the reason for the others is unknown. Here the sample has about 680,000 clones; about 89% occur a single time. The top ten hold approximately 1.5% of the sample.

Specimen: peripheral blood, collected in a trial of Ad26.COV2.S vaccine versus placebo. These receptors came from a person between 18 and 60 years old who received the Ad26.COV2.S COVID-19 vaccine or a placebo.

The rearrangement uses TRBV6-5 and TRBJ2-2; TRBD2 matches at 9 bases. The CDR3 extends over 15 amino acids. V lost 7 bases, J lost 6 bases, and 9 bases stayed unmatched. Germline CDR1 and CDR2: MNHEY and SVGAGI. CDR3 in DNA: TGTGCCAGCAATAAGGGACTAGCCGTCCCCGGGGAGCTGTTTTTT. Translation: CASNKGLAVPGELFF.

The chain combines TRBV4-3 with TRBJ1-1, with 11 bases aligning to TRBD1. V trimming: 1 base; J trimming: 0 bases; junction bases outside the gene matches: 16. The CDR3 has 21 residues. Germline V gives CDR1 LGHNA, CDR2 YSLEER. CDR3 nucleotides: TGCGCCAGCAGCCAAGGCAGTTTCCTGGGACAGGGGGTGAGGATGAACACTGAAGCTTTCTTT. Protein sequence: CASSQGSFLGQGVRMNTEAFF.

The chain recombines TRBV3-1 (or the pseudogene TRBV3-2) with TRBJ2-5; D tentatively fits TRBD1 or TRBD2 (5 bases each). The V gene lost 3 bases and the J gene lost 5 bases, with 10 bases spanning the gap. The length of the CDR3 is 13 residues. CDR1 and CDR2 (germline): LGHDT, YNNKEL (reference sequence). The CDR3 spells CASSQGVRETQYF. The CDR3 DNA follows: TGTGCCAGCAGCCAGGGGGTTCGGGAGACCCAGTACTTC.

This sequence joins TRBV2 and TRBJ1-5; weak D call: TRBD1 (6 bases). Germline V gene lookup returns CDR1 SNHLY and CDR2 FYNNEI. There are 14 residues in the CDR3. V lost 6 bases to trimming and J lost 6 bases, with 15 bases between them. The DNA for the CDR3 is TGTGCCAGCAGCCAAGGGGGGGGTGGTCAGCCCCAGCATTTT. Its protein product is CASSQGGGGQPQHF.